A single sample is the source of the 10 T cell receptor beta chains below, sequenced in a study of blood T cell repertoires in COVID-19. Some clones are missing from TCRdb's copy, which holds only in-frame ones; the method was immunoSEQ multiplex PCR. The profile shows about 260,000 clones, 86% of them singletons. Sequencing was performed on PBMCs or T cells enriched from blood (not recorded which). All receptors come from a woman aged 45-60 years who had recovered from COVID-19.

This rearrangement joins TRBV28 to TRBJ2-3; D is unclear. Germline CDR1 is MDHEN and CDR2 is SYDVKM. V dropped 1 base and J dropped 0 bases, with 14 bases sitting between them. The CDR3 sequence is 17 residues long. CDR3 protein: CASSLSVVTTSTDTQYF. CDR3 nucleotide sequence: TGTGCCAGCAGTTTATCTGTGGTAACCACTAGCACAGATACGCAGTATTTT. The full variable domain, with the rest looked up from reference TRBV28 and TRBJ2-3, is DVKVTQSSRYLVKRTGEKVFLECVQDMDHENMFWYRQDPGLGLRLIYFSYDVKMKEKGDIPEGYSVSREKKERFSLILESASTNQTSMYLCASSLSVVTTSTDTQYFGPGTRLTVL.

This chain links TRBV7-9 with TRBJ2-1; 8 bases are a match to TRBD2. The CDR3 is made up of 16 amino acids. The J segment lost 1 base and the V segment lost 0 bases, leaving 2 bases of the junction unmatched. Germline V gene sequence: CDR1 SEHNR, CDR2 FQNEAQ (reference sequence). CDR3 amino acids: CASSLASGTSYNEQFF. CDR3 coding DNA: TGTGCCAGCAGCTTAGCTAGCGGGACATCCTACAATGAGCAGTTCTTC.

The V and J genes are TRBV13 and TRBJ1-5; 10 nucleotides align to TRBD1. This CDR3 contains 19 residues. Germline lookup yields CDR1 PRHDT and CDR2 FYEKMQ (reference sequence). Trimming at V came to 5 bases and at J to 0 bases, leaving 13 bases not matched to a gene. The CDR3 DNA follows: TGTGCCAGCAGCCCTTGGGGACAGGGGACCAACTATAGCAATCAGCCCCAGCATTTT. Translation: CASSPWGQGTNYSNQPQHF.

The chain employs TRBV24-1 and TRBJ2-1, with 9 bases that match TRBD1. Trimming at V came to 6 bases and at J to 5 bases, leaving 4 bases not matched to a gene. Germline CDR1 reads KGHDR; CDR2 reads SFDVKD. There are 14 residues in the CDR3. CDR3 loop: CATSNTGGNNEQFF. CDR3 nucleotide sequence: TGTGCCACCAGTAATACAGGGGGCAACAATGAGCAGTTCTTC.

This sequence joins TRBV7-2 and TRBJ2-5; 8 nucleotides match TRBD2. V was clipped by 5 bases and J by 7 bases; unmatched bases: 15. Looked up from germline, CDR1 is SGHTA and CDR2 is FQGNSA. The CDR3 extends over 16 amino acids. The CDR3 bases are TGTGCCAGCAGCCTTACTAGCGGCGGGGGGAGGAGGACCCAGTACTTC. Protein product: CASSLTSGGGRRTQYF.

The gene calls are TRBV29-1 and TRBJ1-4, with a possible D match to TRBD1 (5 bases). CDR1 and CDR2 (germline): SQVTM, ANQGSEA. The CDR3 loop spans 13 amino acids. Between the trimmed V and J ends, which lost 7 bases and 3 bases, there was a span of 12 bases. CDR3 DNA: TGCAGCGCGAGACAGAGTTCTAATGAAAAACTGTTTTTT. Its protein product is CSARQSSNEKLFF.

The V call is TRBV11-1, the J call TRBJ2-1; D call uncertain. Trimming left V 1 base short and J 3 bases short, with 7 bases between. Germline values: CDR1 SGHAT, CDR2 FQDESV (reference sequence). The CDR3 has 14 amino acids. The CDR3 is CASSLGLNYNEQFF. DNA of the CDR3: TGTGCCAGCAGCTTAGGACTTAACTACAATGAGCAGTTCTTC.

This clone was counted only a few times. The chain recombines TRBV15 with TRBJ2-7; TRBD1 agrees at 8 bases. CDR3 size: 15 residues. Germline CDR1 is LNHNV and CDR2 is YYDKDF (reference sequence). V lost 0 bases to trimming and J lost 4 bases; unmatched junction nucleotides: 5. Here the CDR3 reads CATSRETGGSYEQYF. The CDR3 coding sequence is TGTGCCACCAGCAGAGAAACAGGGGGAAGTTACGAGCAGTACTTC.

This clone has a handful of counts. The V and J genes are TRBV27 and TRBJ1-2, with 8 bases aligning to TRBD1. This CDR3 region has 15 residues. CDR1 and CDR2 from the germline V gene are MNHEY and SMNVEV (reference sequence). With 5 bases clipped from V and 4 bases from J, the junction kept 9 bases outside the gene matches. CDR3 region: CASSPRTGYVYGYTF. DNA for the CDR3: TGTGCCAGCAGTCCTCGGACAGGGTACGTCTATGGCTACACCTTC.

The CDR3 loop is CASSRRDRGNYGYTF. The CDR3 region has the DNA TGTGCCAGTAGTAGACGGGACAGGGGGAACTATGGCTACACCTTC. The chain recombines TRBV19 with TRBJ1-2; TRBD1 agrees at 11 bases. Trimming took 4 bases from V and 2 from J; bases not matched to a gene: 3. The CDR3 covers 15 residues. Germline V lookup: CDR1 LNHDA, CDR2 SQIVND (reference sequence).